The clone carrying this TCR beta chain appeared a few times. The antigen is not known. Other DNA sequences in this specimen translate into the identical CDR3. The data were obtained in a study of beta chain features in type 1 diabetes. Study-level results: The question left open here concerned HLA type influencing TCRB rearrangement.

As every portion of the isolated RNA was reverse transcribed, the sequencing read expressed TCRB transcripts. TCRdb's copy holds only in-frame clones and misses some; the assay was immunoSEQ multiplex PCR. In the table there are some 360,000 clones, roughly a fifth of which are singletons. Trimming took 0 bases from V and 4 from J, leaving 7 bases between them. Looked up from germline, CDR1 is SGHRS and CDR2 is YFSETQ. The CDR3 contains 13 residues. This clonotype originated in a woman aged 18-30 years in good health. The sequenced material came from naive CD4+ T cells from blood. The gene calls are TRBV5-1 and TRBJ1-1; D is unclear. The CDR3 DNA reads TGCGCCAGCAGCTTGGGGGGAGGCACTGAAGCTTTCTTT. It specifies CASSLGGGTEAFF.